This T cell receptor (beta chain) was recovered during a study of blood T cell repertoires in COVID-19. Study-wide context: Italy, Spain and the United States were the sources of the convalescent and acute COVID-19 samples.

Germline assignment: CDR1 SGHTA and CDR2 FQGNSA. The CDR3 consists of 17 residues. V lost 5 bases to trimming and J lost 0 bases; unmatched junction nucleotides: 6. Seattle patient enrollment occurred during active infection, with longitudinal follow-up thereafter. Authors' data handling: Amplification of reference gene primers provided the estimated nucleated cell counts. Only in-frame clones appear in the TCRdb table, and some are missing; sequencing was by immunoSEQ multiplex PCR. V and J calls and clone size follow that table, whereas D and trimming were derived from the DNA. The data hold around 250,000 clones, with around 91% observed a single time.

Sample: peripheral blood. The receptor was derived from a woman aged 55 to 70 with COVID-19, enrolled during active disease. This chain links TRBV7-2 with TRBJ2-7; 14 nucleotides agree with TRBD2. The CDR3 nucleotides read TGTGCCAGCAGCAGAGGGACTAGCGGGGGACGCTCCTACGAGCAGTACTTC. The encoded protein is CASSRGTSGGRSYEQYF.